Listed below are T cell receptor beta chains from one sample, sequenced in a study of molecular identifiers for immune sequencing clone quantification. TCRdb re-called the PCR reads with MiXCR, one entry per CDR3 protein. The profile shows 300,000 to 350,000 distinct CDR3 sequences, over 20% of them singletons. The source material was naive CD8+ T cells from blood, with Jurkat cell RNA spiked in. These receptors all come from a human donor in good health. Some libraries in this study had Jurkat cell RNA spiked in. The CDR3 runs from the conserved cysteine through the conserved F or W. The D gene is left open where the match is weak. Clone size appears in some rows only: once, few, many, or a class for an expanded clone.

j_gene: TRBJ1-4; d_gene: .; v_gene: TRBV6-5; abundance: .; CDR3aa: CASSYGINSVEKLFF; CDR3nt: TGTGCCAGCAGTTACGGGATAAACAGCGTTGAAAAACTGTTTTTT
j_gene: TRBJ2-7; d_gene: TRBD2; v_gene: TRBV20-1; abundance: .; CDR3aa: CSASGGETYEQYF; CDR3nt: TGCAGTGCAAGCGGGGGGGAAACCTACGAGCAGTACTTC
j_gene: TRBJ2-7; d_gene: .; v_gene: TRBV19; abundance: few; CDR3aa: CASSIWGWSYEQYF; CDR3nt: TGTGCCAGTAGTATATGGGGGTGGTCCTACGAGCAGTACTTC
j_gene: TRBJ2-7; d_gene: .; v_gene: TRBV19; abundance: many; CDR3aa: CASSIIGGYEQYF; CDR3nt: TGTGCCAGTAGTATAATCGGGGGATACGAGCAGTACTTC
j_gene: TRBJ1-2; d_gene: TRBD1; v_gene: TRBV4-1; abundance: many; CDR3aa: CASSQEMGTGGSYGYTF; CDR3nt: TGCGCCAGCAGCCAAGAGATGGGGACAGGGGGCTCCTATGGCTACACCTTC
j_gene: TRBJ2-7; d_gene: .; v_gene: TRBV5-1; abundance: .; CDR3aa: CASSGDSYEQSF; CDR3nt: TGCGCCAGCAGCGGCGACAGCTACGAGCAGTCCTTC
j_gene: TRBJ2-2; d_gene: TRBD1; v_gene: TRBV5-4; abundance: many; CDR3aa: CASSLFGQGRVGGELFF; CDR3nt: TGTGCCAGCAGCTTATTCGGACAGGGACGGGTCGGCGGGGAGCTGTTTTTT
j_gene: TRBJ1-4; d_gene: .; v_gene: TRBV4-1; abundance: many; CDR3aa: CASSQDQRVQKLFF; CDR3nt: TGCGCCAGCAGCCAAGATCAGCGAGTCCAAAAACTGTTTTTT
j_gene: TRBJ1-6; d_gene: TRBD1; v_gene: TRBV4-3; abundance: few; CDR3aa: CASSQDSTGDFWALHF; CDR3nt: TGCGCCAGCAGCCAAGATTCGACAGGGGACTTTTGGGCCCTCCACTTT
j_gene: TRBJ1-2; d_gene: .; v_gene: TRBV5-8; abundance: many; CDR3aa: CASSPHRLNYGYTF; CDR3nt: TGTGCCAGCAGCCCCCACAGGTTGAACTATGGCTACACCTTC
j_gene: TRBJ2-2; d_gene: .; v_gene: TRBV29-1; abundance: many; CDR3aa: CSVARQLAGELFF; CDR3nt: TGCAGCGTTGCCCGGCAACTCGCGGGGGAGCTGTTTTTT
j_gene: TRBJ2-3; d_gene: .; v_gene: TRBV11-2; abundance: .; CDR3aa: CASSLDRSHTGDTQYF; CDR3nt: TGTGCCAGCAGCTTAGATCGAAGTCACACGGGGGATACGCAGTATTTT
j_gene: TRBJ2-3; d_gene: .; v_gene: TRBV6-5; abundance: many; CDR3aa: CASQGTDTQYF; CDR3nt: TGTGCCAGCCAGGGGACAGATACGCAGTATTTT
j_gene: TRBJ1-1; d_gene: .; v_gene: TRBV9; abundance: few; CDR3aa: CASSASRANTEAFF; CDR3nt: TGTGCCAGCAGTGCAAGCCGAGCGAACACTGAAGCTTTCTTT
j_gene: TRBJ2-7; d_gene: .; v_gene: TRBV7-9; abundance: .; CDR3aa: CASTHALEGYEQCF; CDR3nt: TGTGCCAGCACCCATGCACTGGAGGGATACGAGCAGTGCTTC
j_gene: TRBJ1-4; d_gene: .; v_gene: TRBV10-3; abundance: few; CDR3aa: CARADLTDEKLFF; CDR3nt: TGTGCCAGAGCAGACTTAACCGATGAAAAACTGTTTTTT
j_gene: TRBJ2-1; d_gene: .; v_gene: TRBV6-2/TRBV6-3; abundance: .; CDR3aa: CASRGLGNNEQFF; CDR3nt: TGTGCCAGCAGGGGACTGGGCAACAATGAGCAGTTCTTC
j_gene: TRBJ1-2; d_gene: .; v_gene: TRBV30; abundance: many; CDR3aa: CAWSVWGSYTF; CDR3nt: TGTGCCTGGAGTGTATGGGGGAGCTACACCTTC
j_gene: TRBJ2-3; d_gene: .; v_gene: TRBV5-4; abundance: many; CDR3aa: CASSLWGGLDTQYF; CDR3nt: TGTGCCAGCAGCTTGTGGGGGGGCTTAGATACGCAGTATTTT
j_gene: TRBJ2-2; d_gene: .; v_gene: TRBV20-1; abundance: many; CDR3aa: CSASEGRNTGELFF; CDR3nt: TGCAGTGCTAGTGAGGGAAGAAACACCGGGGAGCTGTTTTTT
j_gene: TRBJ2-3; d_gene: .; v_gene: TRBV10-3; abundance: .; CDR3aa: CAISETPYTDTQYF; CDR3nt: TGTGCCATCAGTGAAACCCCTTACACAGATACGCAGTATTTT
j_gene: TRBJ2-7; d_gene: .; v_gene: TRBV4-1; abundance: many; CDR3aa: CASSQGAGNEQYF; CDR3nt: TGCGCCAGCAGCCAAGGGGCGGGGAACGAGCAGTACTTC
j_gene: TRBJ2-7; d_gene: .; v_gene: TRBV2; abundance: many; CDR3aa: CASSARDTYEQYF; CDR3nt: TGTGCCAGCAGTGCCCGGGACACCTACGAGCAGTACTTC
j_gene: TRBJ2-1; d_gene: TRBD2; v_gene: TRBV5-1; abundance: many; CDR3aa: CASSLVSGNEQFF; CDR3nt: TGCGCCAGCAGCTTGGTTAGCGGGAATGAGCAGTTCTTC
j_gene: TRBJ1-1; d_gene: .; v_gene: TRBV25-1; abundance: .; CDR3aa: CASSESLANTEAFF; CDR3nt: TGTGCCAGCAGTGAATCCCTAGCGAACACTGAAGCTTTCTTT
j_gene: TRBJ1-2; d_gene: .; v_gene: TRBV19; abundance: many; CDR3aa: CASSMTLNSINGYTF; CDR3nt: TGTGCCAGTAGTATGACATTAAACTCAATCAATGGCTACACCTTC
j_gene: TRBJ2-7; d_gene: .; v_gene: TRBV5-4; abundance: many; CDR3aa: CASSLVPGVNSYEQYF; CDR3nt: TGTGCCAGCAGCTTGGTCCCAGGGGTAAACTCCTACGAGCAGTACTTC
j_gene: TRBJ2-1; d_gene: .; v_gene: TRBV28; abundance: many; CDR3aa: CASSSWTLYNEQFF; CDR3nt: TGTGCCAGCAGTTCGTGGACACTCTACAATGAGCAGTTCTTC
j_gene: TRBJ1-1; d_gene: .; v_gene: TRBV7-9; abundance: .; CDR3aa: CASSHLLAYTEAFF; CDR3nt: TGTGCCAGCAGCCACCTGCTGGCGTACACTGAAGCTTTCTTT
j_gene: TRBJ2-7; d_gene: TRBD1; v_gene: TRBV20-1; abundance: .; CDR3aa: CSGTGTGTYEQYF; CDR3nt: TGCAGTGGGACCGGGACAGGGACGTACGAGCAGTACTTC
j_gene: TRBJ2-1; d_gene: .; v_gene: TRBV13; abundance: few; CDR3aa: CASSLRTAYNEQFF; CDR3nt: TGTGCCAGCAGCCTCAGGACAGCCTACAATGAGCAGTTCTTC
j_gene: TRBJ2-7; d_gene: TRBD1; v_gene: TRBV6-2/TRBV6-3; abundance: many; CDR3aa: CASSYFDRGWEQYF; CDR3nt: TGTGCCAGCAGTTACTTCGACAGGGGGTGGGAGCAGTACTTC
j_gene: TRBJ1-4; d_gene: .; v_gene: TRBV6-5; abundance: .; CDR3aa: CASRGGSEKLFF; CDR3nt: TGTGCCAGCAGGGGGGGGAGCGAAAAACTGTTTTTT
j_gene: TRBJ2-3; d_gene: TRBD1; v_gene: TRBV24-1; abundance: many; CDR3aa: CATSDQDRGQIDTQYF; CDR3nt: TGTGCCACCAGTGACCAGGACAGGGGGCAGATAGATACGCAGTATTTT
j_gene: TRBJ2-1; d_gene: .; v_gene: TRBV5-4; abundance: many; CDR3aa: CASSQTYNEQFF; CDR3nt: TGTGCCAGCAGCCAGACCTACAATGAGCAGTTCTTC
j_gene: TRBJ1-4; d_gene: .; v_gene: TRBV19; abundance: few; CDR3aa: CASSIGFEKLFF; CDR3nt: TGTGCCAGTAGTATCGGTTTTGAAAAACTGTTTTTT
j_gene: TRBJ2-3; d_gene: TRBD2; v_gene: TRBV6-6; abundance: many; CDR3aa: CASRGLADITDTQYF; CDR3nt: TGTGCCAGCAGGGGACTAGCGGATATCACAGATACGCAGTATTTT
j_gene: TRBJ1-1; d_gene: .; v_gene: TRBV12-3/TRBV12-4; abundance: .; CDR3aa: CASSLAFNTEAFF; CDR3nt: TGTGCCAGCAGTTTAGCGTTTAACACTGAAGCTTTCTTT
j_gene: TRBJ2-7; d_gene: .; v_gene: TRBV30; abundance: .; CDR3aa: CAWSVLGYEQHF; CDR3nt: TGTGCCTGGAGTGTTTTAGGCTACGAGCAGCACTTC
j_gene: TRBJ2-1; d_gene: .; v_gene: TRBV19; abundance: few; CDR3aa: CASSIYGGEQFF; CDR3nt: TGTGCCAGTAGTATTTACGGAGGGGAGCAGTTCTTC
j_gene: TRBJ2-3; d_gene: TRBD2; v_gene: TRBV28; abundance: .; CDR3aa: CATSPGGTDTQYF; CDR3nt: TGTGCCACCAGCCCGGGAGGTACAGATACGCAGTATTTT
j_gene: TRBJ2-7; d_gene: .; v_gene: TRBV6-6; abundance: many; CDR3aa: CASSFYRETYEQYF; CDR3nt: TGTGCCAGCAGTTTTTACAGGGAAACCTACGAGCAGTACTTC
j_gene: TRBJ2-3; d_gene: .; v_gene: TRBV27; abundance: many; CDR3aa: CASSLLQRNPSTDTQYF; CDR3nt: TGTGCCAGCAGTTTACTTCAGCGGAACCCTAGCACAGATACGCAGTATTTT
j_gene: TRBJ2-7; d_gene: TRBD1; v_gene: TRBV29-1; abundance: many; CDR3aa: CSVTTGVGYEQYF; CDR3nt: TGCAGCGTGACTACAGGGGTGGGCTACGAGCAGTACTTC
j_gene: TRBJ2-1; d_gene: TRBD1; v_gene: TRBV29-1; abundance: .; CDR3aa: CSVTAETGDSEQFF; CDR3nt: TGCAGCGTAACGGCCGAGACAGGGGACAGTGAGCAGTTCTTC
j_gene: TRBJ1-4; d_gene: .; v_gene: TRBV7-9; abundance: many; CDR3aa: CASSLSGGFSGEKLFF; CDR3nt: TGTGCCAGCAGCTTATCGGGGGGCTTTAGCGGTGAAAAACTGTTTTTT
j_gene: TRBJ2-2; d_gene: .; v_gene: TRBV4-2; abundance: many; CDR3aa: CASSQFNDRSTNTGELFF; CDR3nt: TGTGCCAGCAGCCAATTCAACGACAGGTCCACGAACACCGGGGAGCTGTTTTTT